Shown below are 17 T cell receptor beta chains from a single sample sequenced in a study of blood T cell repertoires in COVID-19. The repertoire was sequenced with immunoSEQ multiplex PCR; TCRdb's copy has only in-frame clones and lacks some. In the table there are 29,000 or so clones, 89% of which are singletons. The sequenced sample consisted of peripheral blood. These receptors were obtained from a human donor in a cohort sampled during active COVID-19.

The rearrangement links TRBV7-2 to TRBJ2-1, with 7 bases identical to TRBD2. Germline V gene lookup returns CDR1 SGHTA and CDR2 FQGNSA. The trim removed 1 base at V and 4 bases at J, leaving 4 bases unmatched. The CDR3 loop spans 15 amino acids. Here the CDR3 reads CASSLGLAPYNEQFF. The CDR3, as DNA: TGTGCCAGCAGCTTAGGACTAGCTCCATACAATGAGCAGTTCTTC.

The rearrangement links TRBV28 to TRBJ1-1; 7 positions agree with TRBD1. Germline V gene sequence: CDR1 MDHEN, CDR2 SYDVKM. Unmatched junction bases numbered 12, after V lost 2 bases and J lost 3 bases. The CDR3 runs 17 residues. The CDR3 is CASSLPVSRQGDTEAFF. For the CDR3, the DNA is TGTGCCAGCAGTTTACCCGTAAGTCGACAGGGAGACACTGAAGCTTTCTTT.

The count of this clone is one. J is TRBJ1-1 and V is TRBV7-6; 10 bases are shared with TRBD1. Looked up from germline, CDR1 is SGHVS and CDR2 is FNYEAQ. With 2 bases clipped from V and 3 bases from J, the junction kept 3 bases outside the gene matches. This CDR3 has 15 residues. For the CDR3, the DNA is TGTGCCAGCAGCTTATCCGGGACAGGGGACACTGAAGCTTTCTTT. Translated: CASSLSGTGDTEAFF.

The J gene is TRBJ2-7, the V gene TRBV7-8; 8 bases map to TRBD1. CDR3 size: 16 residues. Trimming removed 4 bases from V and 3 bases from J; junction bases left unmatched: 11. CDR1 and CDR2 (germline): SGHVS, FQNEAQ. The CDR3 DNA reads as TGTGCCAGCAGCTCACCTCCGGACAGGGCGCTCTACGAGCAGTACTTC. It is translated as CASSSPPDRALYEQYF.

CDR3 bases: TGTGCCAGCAGCTTGTTGGGACTAGCGAATCAAGAGACCCAGTACTTC. Translation gives CASSLLGLANQETQYF. The chain joins TRBV5-6 to TRBJ2-5, with 10 positions matching TRBD2. The V and J ends lost 1 base and 2 bases, in that order; junction bases with no gene match: 5. Germline CDR1 and CDR2: SGHDT and YYEEEE. The CDR3 runs 16 residues.

This chain joins TRBV12-5 and TRBJ2-2; TRBD2 agrees at 10 bases. From germline, CDR1 is LGHNT and CDR2 FRNRAP. The CDR3 length is 17 residues. The ends lost 4 bases at V and 0 bases at J; junction bases unmatched: 5. In DNA form, the CDR3 reads TGTGCTAGTGGTTCCCTCCTAGCGGGGGCGAACACCGGGGAGCTGTTTTTT. Translating it yields CASGSLLAGANTGELFF. Variable domain in full (rest from reference TRBV12-5 and TRBJ2-2): DARVTQTPRHKVTEMGQEVTMRCQPILGHNTVFWYRQTMMQGLELLAYFRNRAPLDDSGMPKDRFSAEMPDATLATLKIQPSEPRDSAVYFCASGSLLAGANTGELFFGEGSRLTVL.

This chain uses TRBV29-1 with TRBJ2-7, with D tentatively TRBD1 (6 bases). CDR1 and CDR2 from the germline V gene are SQVTM and ANQGSEA. The CDR3 runs to 11 residues. V was cut by 4 bases and J by 2 bases, with 6 bases left in between. The CDR3, as DNA: TGCAGCGTTGGGACAGCCTACGAGCAGTACTTC. This sequence encodes CSVGTAYEQYF.

This clone was seen a single time. This chain uses TRBV18 with TRBJ2-5; 7 nucleotides match TRBD1. Unmatched junction bases numbered 0, after V lost 3 bases and J lost 2 bases. Per the germline V gene, CDR1 is KGHSH and CDR2 is LQKENI. This CDR3 has 13 amino acids. CDR3 protein: CASSPGQQETQYF. The CDR3 DNA is TGTGCCAGCTCACCGGGACAGCAAGAGACCCAGTACTTC.

CDR3 loop: CAVGSAGRRTGELFF. The CDR3 DNA reads as TGTGCTGTCGGATCGGCAGGGCGGAGAACCGGGGAGCTGTTTTTT. The V and J genes are TRBV10-3 and TRBJ2-2; perhaps TRBD1 as D (5 bases). CDR3 length equals 15 residues. Per germline, CDR1 ENHRY and CDR2 SYGVKD.

The rearrangement links TRBV28 to TRBJ1-2; 7 bases line up with TRBD1. The length of the CDR3 is 15 residues. Per the germline V gene, CDR1 is MDHEN and CDR2 is SYDVKM. The V segment lost 4 bases and the J segment 0 bases; nucleotides outside the gene matches: 5. CDR3 residues: CASSSTGEANYGYTF. The CDR3 nucleotides read TGTGCCAGCAGTTCAACAGGGGAAGCTAACTATGGCTACACCTTC.

The rearrangement uses TRBV9 and TRBJ2-7, with TRBD1 as a possible D gene (6 bases). This CDR3 contains 15 residues. Deletions cut 5 bases from V and 7 bases from J, with 22 bases between. The germline gives CDR1 SGDLS, CDR2 YYNGEE. DNA for the CDR3: TGTGCCAGCAGTCAGACCGGACAGCCCTACGAGGAGCAGTACTTC. It yields the protein CASSQTGQPYEEQYF.

V gene TRBV10-3 combines with J gene TRBJ2-4, with D possibly TRBD1 on 6 matching bases. The CDR3 is 14 amino acids. The germline V gene encodes CDR1 ENHRY and CDR2 SYGVKD. Deletions cut 6 bases from V and 6 bases from J, with 15 bases between. Written as DNA, the CDR3 is TGTGCCATCAGCAGGGACATATCTGGAAACATTCAGTACTTC. Amino acid sequence: CAISRDISGNIQYF.

CDR3 sequence (DNA): TGCAGCGTTGACCCTGGGAGGGGAAGGGAGCAGTTCTTC. Translating gives CSVDPGRGREQFF. This sequence joins TRBV29-1 and TRBJ2-1; 7 bases agree with TRBD2. Germline CDR1 and CDR2: SQVTM and ANQGSEA. CDR3 size: 13 residues. With V trimmed by 3 bases and J by 10 bases, 9 bases remained unmatched.

This chain joins TRBV2 and TRBJ2-2, with 8 bases lining up with TRBD2. The CDR3 extends over 15 amino acids. V was clipped by 2 bases and J by 5 bases; unmatched bases: 4. Looked up from germline, CDR1 is SNHLY and CDR2 is FYNNEI. The CDR3 loop reads CASSEWASGTGELFF. CDR3 coding DNA: TGTGCCAGCAGTGAATGGGCTAGCGGGACCGGGGAGCTGTTTTTT. Looking up the rest from reference TRBV2 and TRBJ2-2 gives the full variable domain: EPEVTQTPSHQVTQMGQEVILRCVPISNHLYFYWYRQILGQKVEFLVSFYNNEISEKSEIFDDQFSVERPDGSNFTLKIRSTKLEDSAMYFCASSEWASGTGELFFGEGSRLTVL.

This sequence joins TRBV19 and TRBJ1-5; 7 bases align to TRBD1. The CDR3 contains 15 residues. V was pared by 4 bases and J by 0 bases, with 3 bases of the junction left unmatched. The germline V gene has CDR1 LNHDA and CDR2 SQIVND (reference sequence). In DNA, the CDR3 is TGTGCCAGTAGTACCTGGACAGGTAGCAATCAGCCCCAGCATTTT. Amino acids: CASSTWTGSNQPQHF.

This clone was seen only once. The CDR3 spells CATSRDRGGQPQHF. CDR3 DNA: TGTGCCACCAGCAGAGATCGGGGGGGTCAGCCCCAGCATTTT. The J gene is TRBJ1-5, the V gene TRBV15, with TRBD1 as a possible D gene (5 bases). There are 14 residues in the CDR3. Germline V gives CDR1 LNHNV, CDR2 YYDKDF (reference sequence). Trimming took off 0 bases at V and 6 bases at J, with 9 bases between the two ends.

This clone was picked up one time. The chain recombines TRBV3-1 (or the pseudogene TRBV3-2) with TRBJ1-1, with a tentative D call TRBD1 (5 bases). Germline assignment: CDR1 LGHDT and CDR2 YNNKEL (reference sequence). The CDR3 runs to 13 residues. Trimming cost V 4 bases and J 5 bases, with 11 bases left between them. DNA for the CDR3: TGTGCCAGCAGCCCGGGGGGTACTACTGAAGCTTTCTTT. Its translation: CASSPGGTTEAFF.